The rows below give T cell receptor beta chains drawn from one sample of a study of blood T cell repertoires in COVID-19. TCRdb's copy holds only in-frame clones and misses some; the assay was immunoSEQ multiplex PCR. The profile shows fewer than 200,000 clones, 65% to 90% of them singletons. Source material: peripheral blood. The receptors stem from a man aged 50-59 years with active or convalescent COVID-19. Each CDR3 is given with its conserved first and last residue. D genes are given only for firm matches. For some rows the clone size is stated as once, few or many, or as a class when expanded; others skip it.

j_gene: TRBJ1-1
v_gene: TRBV25-1
d_gene: TRBD1
abundance: -
CDR3aa: CASSESPSTGGFTEAFF
CDR3nt: TGTGCCAGCAGTGAATCTCCTTCGACAGGGGGGTTCACTGAAGCTTTCTTT

j_gene: TRBJ1-5
v_gene: TRBV30
d_gene: -
abundance: -
CDR3aa: CAWSKEGGRNQPQHF
CDR3nt: TGTGCCTGGAGTAAGGAGGGTGGAAGGAATCAGCCCCAGCATTTT

j_gene: TRBJ1-6
v_gene: TRBV21-1
d_gene: -
abundance: -
CDR3aa: CASSKGADTEDNSPLHF
CDR3nt: TGTGCCAGCAGCAAAGGTGCGGACACAGAGGATAATTCACCCCTCCACTTT

j_gene: TRBJ2-1
v_gene: TRBV3-1/TRBV3-2
d_gene: TRBD2
abundance: -
CDR3aa: CASSQQAGLDPRGQFF
CDR3nt: TGTGCCAGCAGCCAGCAAGCCGGACTAGACCCAAGGGGGCAGTTCTTC

j_gene: TRBJ1-2
v_gene: TRBV7-9
d_gene: -
abundance: -
CDR3aa: CASSTTGPGGYTF
CDR3nt: TGTGCCAGCAGTACTACAGGGCCGGGGGGCTACACCTTC

j_gene: TRBJ1-3
v_gene: TRBV7-7
d_gene: TRBD1
abundance: -
CDR3aa: CASSPGQGAGGNTIYF
CDR3nt: TGTGCCAGCAGCCCGGGACAGGGGGCTGGGGGAAACACCATATATTTT

j_gene: TRBJ2-7
v_gene: TRBV7-7
d_gene: -
abundance: -
CDR3aa: CASSLGPSPNYEQYF
CDR3nt: TGTGCCAGCAGCTTAGGTCCGAGCCCGAACTACGAGCAGTACTTC

j_gene: TRBJ2-3
v_gene: TRBV12-3/TRBV12-4
d_gene: -
abundance: -
CDR3aa: CASSFTDTQYF
CDR3nt: TGTGCCAGCAGCTTCACAGATACGCAGTATTTT

j_gene: TRBJ1-4
v_gene: TRBV10-3
d_gene: -
abundance: -
CDR3aa: CAIRKTDSANEKLFF
CDR3nt: TGTGCCATCAGGAAAACCGACAGTGCTAATGAAAAACTGTTTTTT

j_gene: TRBJ1-1
v_gene: TRBV3-1/TRBV3-2
d_gene: -
abundance: once
CDR3aa: CASSQDGADRTFF
CDR3nt: TGTGCCAGCAGCCAAGATGGTGCAGACAGGACTTTCTTT

j_gene: TRBJ2-1
v_gene: TRBV5-6
d_gene: -
abundance: -
CDR3aa: CASSLERGSLYNEQFF
CDR3nt: TGTGCCAGCAGCTTGGAGAGAGGCTCACTCTACAATGAGCAGTTCTTC

j_gene: TRBJ2-1
v_gene: TRBV24-1
d_gene: -
abundance: -
CDR3aa: CATSDMIPGSPYNEQFF
CDR3nt: TGTGCCACCAGTGACATGATACCAGGGTCCCCCTACAATGAGCAGTTCTTC

j_gene: TRBJ1-3
v_gene: TRBV6-6
d_gene: -
abundance: -
CDR3aa: CASRDSAASSGNTIYF
CDR3nt: TGTGCCAGCCGAGACAGCGCTGCAAGCTCTGGAAACACCATATATTTT

j_gene: TRBJ2-7
v_gene: TRBV6-1
d_gene: -
abundance: -
CDR3aa: CASSEFQTTGLSGEQYF
CDR3nt: TGTGCCAGCAGTGAATTTCAGACAACGGGACTCTCGGGGGAGCAGTACTTC

j_gene: TRBJ1-1
v_gene: TRBV2
d_gene: TRBD1
abundance: -
CDR3aa: CASINTGTGSAEAFF
CDR3nt: TGTGCCAGCATTAACACCGGGACAGGGTCCGCTGAAGCTTTCTTT

j_gene: TRBJ1-5
v_gene: TRBV7-2
d_gene: TRBD1
abundance: -
CDR3aa: CASSSRQGGQPQHF
CDR3nt: TGTGCCAGCAGCTCCAGACAGGGAGGTCAGCCCCAGCATTTT

j_gene: TRBJ2-1
v_gene: TRBV7-6
d_gene: TRBD1
abundance: -
CDR3aa: CASSKTGNSYNEQFF
CDR3nt: TGTGCCAGCAGCAAGACAGGGAACTCCTACAATGAGCAGTTCTTC

j_gene: TRBJ1-6
v_gene: TRBV28
d_gene: TRBD1
abundance: -
CDR3aa: CASRGTGVNSPLHF
CDR3nt: TGTGCCAGCAGGGGCACAGGGGTAAATTCACCCCTCCACTTT

j_gene: TRBJ2-1
v_gene: TRBV11-1
d_gene: TRBD2
abundance: few
CDR3aa: CASSPSTSGAYNEQFF
CDR3nt: TGTGCCAGCAGCCCGTCAACTAGCGGAGCCTACAATGAGCAGTTCTTC

j_gene: TRBJ1-5
v_gene: TRBV19
d_gene: -
abundance: few
CDR3aa: CASNREGRNQPQHF
CDR3nt: TGTGCCAGTAACAGGGAAGGTCGAAATCAGCCCCAGCATTTT

j_gene: TRBJ1-4
v_gene: TRBV30
d_gene: -
abundance: -
CDR3aa: CAWTRGGSEKLFF
CDR3nt: TGTGCCTGGACGAGGGGGGGATCCGAAAAACTGTTTTTT

j_gene: TRBJ2-3
v_gene: TRBV15
d_gene: TRBD1
abundance: -
CDR3aa: CATLRDRVVDTQYF
CDR3nt: TGTGCCACCCTCCGGGACAGGGTTGTGGATACGCAGTATTTT

j_gene: TRBJ2-7
v_gene: TRBV13
d_gene: -
abundance: -
CDR3aa: CASSGTGQKDEQYF
CDR3nt: TGTGCCAGCAGCGGAACAGGACAGAAGGACGAGCAGTACTTC

j_gene: TRBJ2-1
v_gene: TRBV28
d_gene: -
abundance: -
CDR3aa: CASDRGNEQFF
CDR3nt: TGTGCCAGCGATAGGGGCAATGAGCAGTTCTTC

j_gene: TRBJ2-1
v_gene: TRBV5-1
d_gene: TRBD2
abundance: once
CDR3aa: CASSRTSGSNEQFF
CDR3nt: TGCGCCAGCAGCAGGACTAGCGGATCCAATGAGCAGTTCTTC

j_gene: TRBJ1-3
v_gene: TRBV21-1
d_gene: -
abundance: -
CDR3aa: CFGVAGNTIYF
CDR3nt: TGTTTCGGGGTGGCTGGAAACACCATATATTTT

j_gene: TRBJ2-5
v_gene: TRBV10-3
d_gene: -
abundance: -
CDR3aa: CAGSGEGEETQYF
CDR3nt: TGTGCCGGCTCAGGGGAGGGTGAGGAGACCCAGTACTTC

j_gene: TRBJ2-3
v_gene: TRBV7-2
d_gene: TRBD1
abundance: -
CDR3aa: CASSGTGGIDTQYF
CDR3nt: TGTGCCAGCAGCGGGACAGGGGGGATTGATACGCAGTATTTT

j_gene: TRBJ2-7
v_gene: TRBV18
d_gene: TRBD1
abundance: -
CDR3aa: CASSPGTGANSYEQYF
CDR3nt: TGTGCCAGCTCACCAGGGACAGGGGCGAACTCCTACGAGCAGTACTTC

j_gene: TRBJ2-5
v_gene: TRBV14
d_gene: -
abundance: once
CDR3aa: CASSQVVRGLQETQYF
CDR3nt: TGTGCCAGCAGCCAAGTAGTCCGGGGACTGCAAGAGACCCAGTACTTC

j_gene: TRBJ2-7
v_gene: TRBV25-1
d_gene: -
abundance: -
CDR3aa: CASSEPGEYEQYF
CDR3nt: TGTGCCAGCAGTGAACCCGGAGAGTACGAGCAGTACTTC